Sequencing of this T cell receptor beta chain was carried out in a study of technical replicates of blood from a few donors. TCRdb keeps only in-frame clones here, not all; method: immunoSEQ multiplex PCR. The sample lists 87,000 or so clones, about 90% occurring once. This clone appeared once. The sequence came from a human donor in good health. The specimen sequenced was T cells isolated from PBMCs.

The CDR3 nucleotides are TGTGCCAGTAGTATTATTCAACGGCGGACAAACAACTATGGCTACACCTTC. Amino acid sequence: CASSIIQRRTNNYGYTF. The chain combines TRBV19 with TRBJ1-2; D perhaps matches TRBD1 (5 bases). The CDR3 is 17 residues long. V was shortened by 3 bases and J by 2 bases, with 19 bases between the two germline ends. Germline assignment: CDR1 LNHDA and CDR2 SQIVND (reference sequence).